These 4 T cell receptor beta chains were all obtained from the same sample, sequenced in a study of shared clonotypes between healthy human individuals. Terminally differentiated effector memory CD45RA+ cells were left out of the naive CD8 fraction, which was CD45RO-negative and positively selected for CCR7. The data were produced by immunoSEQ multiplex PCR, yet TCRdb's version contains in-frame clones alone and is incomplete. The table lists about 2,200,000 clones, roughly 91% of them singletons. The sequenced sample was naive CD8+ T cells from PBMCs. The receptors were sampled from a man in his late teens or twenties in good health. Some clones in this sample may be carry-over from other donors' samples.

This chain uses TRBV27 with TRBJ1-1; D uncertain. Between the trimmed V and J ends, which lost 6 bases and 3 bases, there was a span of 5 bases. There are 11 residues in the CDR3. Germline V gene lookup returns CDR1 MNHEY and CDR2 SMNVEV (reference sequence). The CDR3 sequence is CASREDTEAFF. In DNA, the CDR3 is TGTGCCAGCAGGGAGGACACTGAAGCTTTCTTT.

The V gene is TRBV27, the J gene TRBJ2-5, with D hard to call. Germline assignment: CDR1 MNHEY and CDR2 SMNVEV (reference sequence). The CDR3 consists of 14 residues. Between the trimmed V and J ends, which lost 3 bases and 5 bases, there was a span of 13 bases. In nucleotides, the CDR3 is TGTGCCAGCAGTTTGGACGCGGCAGGCGAGACCCAGTACTTC. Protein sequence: CASSLDAAGETQYF.

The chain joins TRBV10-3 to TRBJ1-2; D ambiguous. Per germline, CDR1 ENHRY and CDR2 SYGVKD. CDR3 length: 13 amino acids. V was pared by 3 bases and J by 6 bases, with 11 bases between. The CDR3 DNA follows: TGTGCCATCAGTGATCCCCCTGACCATGGCTACACCTTC. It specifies CAISDPPDHGYTF.

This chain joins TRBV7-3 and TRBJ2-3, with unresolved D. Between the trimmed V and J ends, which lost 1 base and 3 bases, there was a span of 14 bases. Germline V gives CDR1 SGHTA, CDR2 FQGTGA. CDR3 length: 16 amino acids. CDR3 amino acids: CASSLIGRFGTDTQYF. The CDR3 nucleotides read TGTGCCAGCAGCTTAATTGGCAGGTTTGGTACAGATACGCAGTATTTT.